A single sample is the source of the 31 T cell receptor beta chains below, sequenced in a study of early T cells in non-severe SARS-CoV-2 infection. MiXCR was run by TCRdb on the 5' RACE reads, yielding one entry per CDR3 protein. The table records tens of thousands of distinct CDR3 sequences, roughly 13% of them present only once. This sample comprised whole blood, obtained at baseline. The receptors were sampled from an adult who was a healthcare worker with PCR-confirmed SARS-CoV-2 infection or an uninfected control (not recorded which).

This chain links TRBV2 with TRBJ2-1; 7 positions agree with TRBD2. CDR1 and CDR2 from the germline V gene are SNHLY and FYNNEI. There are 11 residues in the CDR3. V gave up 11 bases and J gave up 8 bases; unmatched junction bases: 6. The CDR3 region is CAGGGRHEQFF. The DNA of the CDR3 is TGTGCCGGCGGGGGTCGCCATGAGCAGTTCTTC.

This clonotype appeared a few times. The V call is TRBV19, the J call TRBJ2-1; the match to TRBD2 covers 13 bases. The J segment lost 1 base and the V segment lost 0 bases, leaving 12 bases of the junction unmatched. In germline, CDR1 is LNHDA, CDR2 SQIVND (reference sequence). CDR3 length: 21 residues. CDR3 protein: CASSIDSPGLAGRFSYNEQFF. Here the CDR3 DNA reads TGTGCCAGTAGTATAGATTCCCCGGGACTAGCGGGACGTTTTTCCTACAATGAGCAGTTCTTC.

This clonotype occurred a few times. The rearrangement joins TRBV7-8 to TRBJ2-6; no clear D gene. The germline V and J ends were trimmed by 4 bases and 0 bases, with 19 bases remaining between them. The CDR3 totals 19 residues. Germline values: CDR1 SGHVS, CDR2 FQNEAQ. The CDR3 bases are TGTGCCAGCAGCTCTCCGGAGCACACATTCTCCTCTGGGGCCAACGTCCTGACTTTC. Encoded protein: CASSSPEHTFSSGANVLTF. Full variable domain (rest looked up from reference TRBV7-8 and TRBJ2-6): GAGVSQSPRYKVAKRGQDVALRCDPISGHVSLFWYQQALGQGPEFLTYFQNEAQLDKSGLPSDRFFAERPEGSVSTLKIQRTQQEDSAVYLCASSSPEHTFSSGANVLTFGAGSRLTVL.

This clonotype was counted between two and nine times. The CDR3 bases are TGCGCCAGCAGCTTGGAGGGGTTCTTGAACACTGAAGCTTTCTTT. Amino acids: CASSLEGFLNTEAFF. This chain connects TRBV5-1 to TRBJ1-1, with D perhaps TRBD1 (5 bases). Trimming took 0 bases from V and 0 from J, leaving 9 bases between them. CDR3 length equals 15 residues. Germline lookup yields CDR1 SGHRS and CDR2 YFSETQ.

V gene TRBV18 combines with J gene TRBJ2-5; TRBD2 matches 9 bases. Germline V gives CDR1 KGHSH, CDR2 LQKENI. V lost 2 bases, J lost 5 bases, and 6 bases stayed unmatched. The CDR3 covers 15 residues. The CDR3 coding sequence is TGTGCCAGCTCACCAATAGCGGGAGAGGTCGAGACCCAGTACTTC. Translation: CASSPIAGEVETQYF.

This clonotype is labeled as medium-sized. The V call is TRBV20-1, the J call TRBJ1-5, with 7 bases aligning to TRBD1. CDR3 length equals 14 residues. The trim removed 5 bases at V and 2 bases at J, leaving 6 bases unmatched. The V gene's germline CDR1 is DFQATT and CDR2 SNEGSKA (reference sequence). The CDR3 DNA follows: TGCAGTGCTCTTGACAGGGTTGGCAATCAGCCCCAGCATTTT. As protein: CSALDRVGNQPQHF.

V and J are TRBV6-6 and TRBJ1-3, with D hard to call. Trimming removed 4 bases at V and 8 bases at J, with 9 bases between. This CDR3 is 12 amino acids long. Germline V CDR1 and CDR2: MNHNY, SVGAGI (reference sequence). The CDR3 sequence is CASSFPRDTIYF. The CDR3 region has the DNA TGTGCCAGCAGTTTCCCTCGGGACACCATATATTTT.

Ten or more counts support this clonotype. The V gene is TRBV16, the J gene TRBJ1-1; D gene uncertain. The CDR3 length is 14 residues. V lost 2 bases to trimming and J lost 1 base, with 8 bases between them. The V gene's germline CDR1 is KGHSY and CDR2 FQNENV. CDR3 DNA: TGTGCCAGCAGCCAAGCGGACTGGAACACTGAAGCTTTCTTT. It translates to CASSQADWNTEAFF.

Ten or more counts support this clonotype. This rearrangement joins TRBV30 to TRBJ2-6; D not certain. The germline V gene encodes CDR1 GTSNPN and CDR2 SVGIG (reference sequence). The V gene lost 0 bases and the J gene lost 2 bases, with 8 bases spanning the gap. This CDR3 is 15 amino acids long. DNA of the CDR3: TGTGCCTGGAGTGTACGATCCCCTGGGGCCAACGTCCTGACTTTC. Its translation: CAWSVRSPGANVLTF.

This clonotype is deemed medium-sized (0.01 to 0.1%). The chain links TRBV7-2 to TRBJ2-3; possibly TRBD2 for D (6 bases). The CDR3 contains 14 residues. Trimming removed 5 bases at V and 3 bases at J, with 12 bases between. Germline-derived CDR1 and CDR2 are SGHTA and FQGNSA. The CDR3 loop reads CASSVGTLTDTQYF. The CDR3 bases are TGTGCCAGCAGCGTAGGGACTCTAACAGATACGCAGTATTTT. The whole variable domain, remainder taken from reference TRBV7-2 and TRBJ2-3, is GAGVSQSPSNKVTEKGKDVELRCDPISGHTALYWYRQSLGQGLEFLIYFQGNSAPDKSGLPSDRFSAERTGGSVSTLTIQRTQQEDSAVYLCASSVGTLTDTQYFGPGTRLTVL.

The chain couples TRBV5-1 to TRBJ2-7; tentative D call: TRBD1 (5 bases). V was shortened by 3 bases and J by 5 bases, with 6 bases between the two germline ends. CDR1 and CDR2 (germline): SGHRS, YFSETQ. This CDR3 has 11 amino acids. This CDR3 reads CASSSGNEQYF. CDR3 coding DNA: TGCGCCAGCAGCTCAGGGAACGAGCAGTACTTC.

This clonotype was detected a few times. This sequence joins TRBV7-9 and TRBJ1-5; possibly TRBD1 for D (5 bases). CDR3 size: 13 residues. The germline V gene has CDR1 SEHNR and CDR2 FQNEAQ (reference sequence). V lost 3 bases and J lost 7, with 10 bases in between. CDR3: CASSFRGEQPQHF. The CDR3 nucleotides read TGTGCCAGCAGCTTCAGAGGGGAACAGCCCCAGCATTTT.

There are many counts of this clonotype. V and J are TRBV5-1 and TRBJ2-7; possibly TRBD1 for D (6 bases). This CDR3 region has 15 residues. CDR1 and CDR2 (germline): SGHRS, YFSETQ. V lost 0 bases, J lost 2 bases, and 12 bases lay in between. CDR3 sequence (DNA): TGCGCCAGCAGCTTGGCGACAGGCGTCACCTACGAGCAGTACTTC. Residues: CASSLATGVTYEQYF.

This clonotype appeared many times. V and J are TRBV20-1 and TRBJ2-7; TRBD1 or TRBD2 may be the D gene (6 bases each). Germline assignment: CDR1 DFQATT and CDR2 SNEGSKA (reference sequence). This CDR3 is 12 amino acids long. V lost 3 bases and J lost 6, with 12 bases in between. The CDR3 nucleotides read TGCAGTGCTAGGGGGGGCCCTAGCGAGCAGTACTTC. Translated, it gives CSARGGPSEQYF.

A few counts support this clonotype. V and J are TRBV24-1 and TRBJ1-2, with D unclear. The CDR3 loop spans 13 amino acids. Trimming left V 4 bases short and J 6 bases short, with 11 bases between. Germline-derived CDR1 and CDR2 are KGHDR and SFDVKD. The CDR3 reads CATSDPPSDGYTF. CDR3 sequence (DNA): TGTGCCACCAGTGACCCTCCCAGCGATGGCTACACCTTC.

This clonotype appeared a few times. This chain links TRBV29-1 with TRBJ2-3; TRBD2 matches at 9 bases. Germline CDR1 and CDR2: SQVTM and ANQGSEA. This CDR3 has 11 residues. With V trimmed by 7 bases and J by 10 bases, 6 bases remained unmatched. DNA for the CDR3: TGCAGCGAGCGTAGCGGGAGAGCGCAGTATTTT. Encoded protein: CSERSGRAQYF.

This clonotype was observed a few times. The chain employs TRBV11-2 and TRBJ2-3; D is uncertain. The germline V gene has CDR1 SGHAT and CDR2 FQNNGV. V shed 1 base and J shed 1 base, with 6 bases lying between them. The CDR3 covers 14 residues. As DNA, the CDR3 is TGTGCCAGCAGCTTAGTATCGGGCACAGATACGCAGTATTTT. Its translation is CASSLVSGTDTQYF. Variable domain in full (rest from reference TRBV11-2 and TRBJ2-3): EAGVAQSPRYKIIEKRQSVAFWCNPISGHATLYWYQQILGQGPKLLIQFQNNGVVDDSQLPKDRFSAERLKGVDSTLKIQPAKLEDSAVYLCASSLVSGTDTQYFGPGTRLTVL.

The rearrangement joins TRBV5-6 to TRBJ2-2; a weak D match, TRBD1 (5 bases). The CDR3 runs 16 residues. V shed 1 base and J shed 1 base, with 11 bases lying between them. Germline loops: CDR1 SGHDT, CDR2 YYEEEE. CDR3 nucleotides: TGTGCCAGCAGCTTGTTACAGGCCTTGAACACCGGGGAGCTGTTTTTT. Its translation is CASSLLQALNTGELFF.

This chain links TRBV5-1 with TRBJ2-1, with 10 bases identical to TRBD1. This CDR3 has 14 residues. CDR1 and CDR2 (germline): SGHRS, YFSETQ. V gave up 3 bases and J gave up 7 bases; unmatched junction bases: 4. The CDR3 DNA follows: TGCGCCAGCAGCTGGGCGGACAGGGGGAATGAGCAGTTCTTC. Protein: CASSWADRGNEQFF.

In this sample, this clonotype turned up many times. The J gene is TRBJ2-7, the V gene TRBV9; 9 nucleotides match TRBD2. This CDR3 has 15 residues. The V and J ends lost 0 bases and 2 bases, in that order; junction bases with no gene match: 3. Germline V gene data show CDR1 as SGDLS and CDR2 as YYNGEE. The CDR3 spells CASSVAPSGAYEQYF. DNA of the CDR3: TGTGCCAGCAGCGTAGCCCCTAGCGGGGCCTACGAGCAGTACTTC.

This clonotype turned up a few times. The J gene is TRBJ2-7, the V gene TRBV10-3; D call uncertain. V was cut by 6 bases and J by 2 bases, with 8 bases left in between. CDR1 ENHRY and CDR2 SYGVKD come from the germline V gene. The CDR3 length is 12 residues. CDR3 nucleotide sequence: TGTGCCATCAGGGATGGAACCTACGAGCAGTACTTC. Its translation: CAIRDGTYEQYF.

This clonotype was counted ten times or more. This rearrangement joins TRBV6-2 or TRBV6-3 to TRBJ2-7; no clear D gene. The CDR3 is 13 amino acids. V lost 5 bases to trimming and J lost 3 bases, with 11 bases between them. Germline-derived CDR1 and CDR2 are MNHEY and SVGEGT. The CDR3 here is CASSPSSSYEQYF. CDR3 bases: TGTGCCAGCAGTCCGTCGTCAAGCTACGAGCAGTACTTC.

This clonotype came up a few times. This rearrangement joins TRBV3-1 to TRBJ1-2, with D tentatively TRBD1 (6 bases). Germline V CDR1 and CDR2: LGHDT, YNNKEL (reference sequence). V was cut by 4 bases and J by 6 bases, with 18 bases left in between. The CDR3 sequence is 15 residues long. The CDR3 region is CASSLGARGDHGYTF. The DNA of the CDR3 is TGTGCCAGCAGCCTGGGGGCGCGCGGGGACCATGGCTACACCTTC. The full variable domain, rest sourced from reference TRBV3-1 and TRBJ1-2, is DTAVSQTPKYLVTQMGNDKSIKCEQNLGHDTMYWYKQDSKKFLKIMFSYNNKELIINETVPNRFSPKSPDKAHLNLHINSLELGDSAVYFCASSLGARGDHGYTFGSGTRLTVV.

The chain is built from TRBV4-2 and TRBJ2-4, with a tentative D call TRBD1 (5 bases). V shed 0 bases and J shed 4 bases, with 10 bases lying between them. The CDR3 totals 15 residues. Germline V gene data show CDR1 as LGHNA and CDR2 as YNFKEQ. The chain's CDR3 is CASSQDRAGKNIQYF. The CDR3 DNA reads TGTGCCAGCAGCCAAGATAGGGCAGGGAAAAACATTCAGTACTTC.

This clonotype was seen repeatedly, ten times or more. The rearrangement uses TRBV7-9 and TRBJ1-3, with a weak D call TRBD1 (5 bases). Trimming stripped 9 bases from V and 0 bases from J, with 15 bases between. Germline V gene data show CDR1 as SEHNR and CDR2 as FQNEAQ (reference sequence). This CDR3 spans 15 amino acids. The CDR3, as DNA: TGTGCCAGTCTCCCCGGGGCCCTCTCTGGAAACACCATATATTTT. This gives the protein CASLPGALSGNTIYF.

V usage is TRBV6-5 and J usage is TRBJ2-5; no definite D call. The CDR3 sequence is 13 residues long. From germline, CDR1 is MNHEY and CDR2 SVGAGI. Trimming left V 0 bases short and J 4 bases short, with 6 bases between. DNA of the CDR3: TGTGCCAGCAGTTACTCGTCCGGAGAGACCCAGTACTTC. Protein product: CASSYSSGETQYF.

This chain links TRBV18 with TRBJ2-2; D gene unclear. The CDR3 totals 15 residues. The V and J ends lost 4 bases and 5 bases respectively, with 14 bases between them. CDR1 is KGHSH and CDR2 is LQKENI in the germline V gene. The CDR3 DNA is TGTGCCAGCTCACAATCGGCCCCCCGAACCGGGGAGCTGTTTTTT. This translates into CASSQSAPRTGELFF.

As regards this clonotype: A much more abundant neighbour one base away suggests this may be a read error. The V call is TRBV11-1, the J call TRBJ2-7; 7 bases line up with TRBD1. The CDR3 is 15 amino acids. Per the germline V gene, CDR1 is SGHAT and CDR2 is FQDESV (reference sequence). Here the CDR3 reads CASSPAKGAAYEQNF. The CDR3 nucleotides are TGTGCCAGCAGCCCGGCCAAGGGGGCGGCCTACGAGCAGAACTTC.

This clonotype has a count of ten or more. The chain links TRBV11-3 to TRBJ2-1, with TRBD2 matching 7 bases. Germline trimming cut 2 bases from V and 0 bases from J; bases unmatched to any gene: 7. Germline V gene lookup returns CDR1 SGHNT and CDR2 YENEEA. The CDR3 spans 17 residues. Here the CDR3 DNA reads TGTGCCAGCAGCTTAAGTGGCGGGAGTAGCTCCTACAATGAGCAGTTCTTC. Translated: CASSLSGGSSSYNEQFF.

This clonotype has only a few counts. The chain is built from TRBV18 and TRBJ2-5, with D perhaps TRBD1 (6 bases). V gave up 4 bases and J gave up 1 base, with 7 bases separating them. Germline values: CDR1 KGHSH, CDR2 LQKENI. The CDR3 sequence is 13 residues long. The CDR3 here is CASSLDSQETQYF. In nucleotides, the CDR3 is TGTGCCAGCTCACTGGACAGCCAAGAGACCCAGTACTTC. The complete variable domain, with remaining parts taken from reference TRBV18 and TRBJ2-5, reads NAGVMQNPRHLVRRRGQEARLRCSPMKGHSHVYWYRQLPEEGLKFMVYLQKENIIDESGMPKERFSAEFPKEGPSILRIQQVVRGDSAAYFCASSLDSQETQYFGPGTRLLVL.

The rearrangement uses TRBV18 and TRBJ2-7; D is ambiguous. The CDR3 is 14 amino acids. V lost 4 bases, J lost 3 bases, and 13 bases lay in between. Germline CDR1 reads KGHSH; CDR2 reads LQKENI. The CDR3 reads CASSQVPSNYEQYF. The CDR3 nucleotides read TGTGCCAGCTCACAAGTGCCTAGTAACTACGAGCAGTACTTC.